One T cell receptor beta chain is described in this entry. This entry is derived from a study of blood T cell repertoires in COVID-19. Study information: The United States, Italy and Spain provided the acute and convalescent COVID-19 samples. Sources were T cells, B-cell-depleted T cells, or PBMCs; the material itself was cDNA or gDNA.

Per the original data handling: Nucleated cell number was recorded as an estimate derived from reference gene primer amplification. Some clones are missing from TCRdb's copy, which holds only in-frame ones; the method was immunoSEQ multiplex PCR. Clone size and the V and J calls come from that table; the DNA yielded D and trimming. This sample carries about 100,000 clones, over 75% of them seen once, and the ten largest clones take roughly 13%. The CDR3 covers 13 residues. Per germline, CDR1 MNHNY and CDR2 SVGAGI (reference sequence). V lost 4 bases and J 6 bases, leaving 9 bases between the germline ends.

Sequencing input: peripheral blood. V is TRBV6-6 and J is TRBJ2-2; D remains unclear. The receptor comes from a human donor in a cohort sampled during active COVID-19. CDR3 sequence: CASSSREAGELFF. For the CDR3, the DNA is TGTGCCAGCAGTTCGCGAGAGGCCGGGGAGCTGTTTTTT.